This T cell receptor beta chain was recovered during a study of blood T cell repertoires in COVID-19. Some clones are missing from TCRdb's copy, which holds only in-frame ones; the method was immunoSEQ multiplex PCR. The sample records around 50,000 clones, 60% to 80% being singletons. From germline, CDR1 is MDHEN and CDR2 SYDVKM. V shed 6 bases, J shed 10 bases, and the junction held 9 bases outside the gene matches. The CDR3 runs to 14 residues. Sequences were obtained from PBMCs or T cells enriched from blood (not recorded which). This receptor was identified in a woman in her forties or fifties with acute COVID-19. The chain joins TRBV28 to TRBJ1-5; 10 positions agree with TRBD1. CDR3 sequence (DNA): TGTGCCAGCAGCACGGGACAGGGGTGGGATCCCCAGCATTTT. As protein: CASSTGQGWDPQHF. The full variable domain, with the rest looked up from reference TRBV28 and TRBJ1-5, is DVKVTQSSRYLVKRTGEKVFLECVQDMDHENMFWYRQDPGLGLRLIYFSYDVKMKEKGDIPEGYSVSREKKERFSLILESASTNQTSMYLCASSTGQGWDPQHFGDGTRLSIL.